This entry features one TCR beta chain sequence. Its recognized antigen is unknown. Within one base of it there is no much larger clone, and no base qualities were kept. The CDR3 regions of human TCRbeta chains were subjected to immunosequencing. In the source study's methods: TCRs in the repertoires were compared against a reference library of SARS-CoV-2-specific TCRs that had been generated with the MIRA antigen-specificity platform. Breadth was defined as the fraction of unique TCRs that were SARS-CoV-2-associated. Depth was defined as the fraction of total T cells that were SARS-CoV-2-associated. Using the MIRA data, each spike-specific TCR was assigned both to the spike region to which the TCR was reactive and to a CD4 or CD8 class. Log10-transformed breadth and depth values were compared by one-way ANOVA with Sidak's multiple comparisons tests. What TCRdb holds here is the immuneACCESS table cut down to in-frame rearrangements. Part of the clones is not present; checked against another copy, under half of the missing clones reflect an unresolved V gene, and the others are unexplained. V and J calls and clone size are given by that table; D and trimming were obtained from the DNA. This sample has approximately 99,000 clones in its table, and about 85% of those were observed once. 2.5% to 3% of the sample belongs to the ten largest clones.

In the paper's terms, the time point label means: baseline before first vaccination. The vaccinee samples were drawn from two UK trials, COV001 and COV002, one of which was a single-blind randomized controlled phase 2/3 trial testing AZD1222 (ChAdOx1 nCoV-19) in healthy adults. Trial participant PBMC samples were collected at day 0 and day 28 after the second dose for TCRbeta chain sequencing. Per the germline V gene (reference sequence), MNHEY is the CDR1 and SMNVEV is the CDR2. The V and J ends are trimmed by 3 bases and 6 bases, leaving 12 bases between them. Inclusive of the bounding cysteine and phenylalanine, the CDR3 is 14 residues long. Only the CDR3 DNA is retained, 42 bases long and in frame from the first base. This record belongs to a study of T cell responses to AZD1222 COVID-19 vaccine (dated by TCRdb to the early 2020s). Regarding the complete study: Because spike-specific TCR depth and breadth did not differ between the two schedules, AZD1222 recipients who got a second dose at roughly 4 weeks were pooled with those who got a second dose at roughly 12 weeks. A total of 233 trial participants underwent TCR sequencing, of whom roughly 210 received two doses of AZD1222 and some 26 received two doses of the MenACWY control vaccine. Trial participants were enrolled by age into 18-55, 56-69 and 70-plus year subgroups, with roughly 160, 29 and 62 TCR-sequenced participants respectively.

What the work shows at the level of the full study, not this receptor alone: Participants were mostly white British, with more females than males. The authors suggested clonal diversity may have been underestimated. Conclusions about previously exposed vaccinees are limited because only a handful of AZD1222 recipients were SARS-CoV-2 seropositive at baseline. In the small 56-69-year group, the increase in depth fell short of significance, most likely because of low power. Because no day 14 peak-response samples were available, the repertoires could be characterized only after the peak T cell response. Nearly half of unique spike-specific TCRs reportedly recognized epitopes outside regions mutated in the B.1.351 and B.1.1.7 variants. After two AZD1222 doses, both the breadth and the depth of spike-specific TCRs were significantly higher than at day 0 and than in MenACWY recipients. CD4 TCRs associated with the vaccine covered the entire spike protein, and the dominant responses were in regions 160-218 and 743-854.

The material was peripheral blood, obtained on day 0 of AZD1222 vaccination. Recombination connected TRBV27 to TRBJ1-5; a tentative D call is TRBD1 (5 bases match). The sequence was obtained from an adult in good health. CDR3 sequence: CASSLGGVGQPQHF. In nucleotide form, the sequence is TGTGCCAGCAGTTTGGGAGGGGTGGGTCAGCCCCAGCATTTT.